The T cell receptor (beta chain) under discussion was sequenced for a study of CD4+ T cells in melanoma. General study points: In melanoma, neoantigen-specific CD4+ T cells reportedly differed in differentiation state. CD8+ T cell, macrophage and B cell function reportedly correlated with neoantigen-specific CD4+ T cells.

On this clone itself: The antigen remains undetermined.

V lost 1 base, J lost 4 bases, and 3 bases stayed unmatched. Looked up from germline, CDR1 is SEHNR and CDR2 is FQNEAQ (reference sequence). This CDR3 is built from 15 residues. Assay: immunoSEQ multiplex PCR; the TCRdb copy retains only in-frame clones and omits some. Here the sample spans 20,000 or so clones, about 77% being singletons. The V and J genes are TRBV7-9 and TRBJ2-1; 8 positions match TRBD2. The receptor's source is a human donor with melanoma. CDR3 DNA: TGTGCCAGCAGCTTAGTTGGCGGGAGGTACAATGAGCAGTTCTTC. Translated: CASSLVGGRYNEQFF.